Sequencing of this T cell receptor (beta chain) was carried out in a study of T cells in Graves' hyperthyroidism and ophthalmopathy. Study findings and constraints: Ophthalmopathy got predicted by the model a median roughly six months before its onset.

Germline V gives CDR1 MNHEY, CDR2 SVGAGI. This CDR3 spans 15 amino acids. The ends lost 3 bases at V and 5 bases at J; junction bases unmatched: 5. It was RNA transcripts that yielded the amplified TCR beta CDR3 regions. In the first-round RT-PCR of the TCR CDR3, the HTBI primer set was used. TCRdb passed the multiplex PCR reads through MiXCR, listing each CDR3 protein once. In the table there are some 690,000 distinct CDR3 sequences, approximately 15% of which are singletons. This clonotype was seen at least ten times. Its antigen is not identified. This clonotype was obtained from a man between 45 and 60 years old with Graves' hyperthyroidism. The chain couples TRBV6-5 to TRBJ1-4, with 8 bases identical to TRBD1. The specimen sequenced was blood. DNA for the CDR3: TGTGCCAGCAGTTATCGAACAGGGGGGAATGAAAAACTGTTTTTT. This sequence encodes CASSYRTGGNEKLFF.